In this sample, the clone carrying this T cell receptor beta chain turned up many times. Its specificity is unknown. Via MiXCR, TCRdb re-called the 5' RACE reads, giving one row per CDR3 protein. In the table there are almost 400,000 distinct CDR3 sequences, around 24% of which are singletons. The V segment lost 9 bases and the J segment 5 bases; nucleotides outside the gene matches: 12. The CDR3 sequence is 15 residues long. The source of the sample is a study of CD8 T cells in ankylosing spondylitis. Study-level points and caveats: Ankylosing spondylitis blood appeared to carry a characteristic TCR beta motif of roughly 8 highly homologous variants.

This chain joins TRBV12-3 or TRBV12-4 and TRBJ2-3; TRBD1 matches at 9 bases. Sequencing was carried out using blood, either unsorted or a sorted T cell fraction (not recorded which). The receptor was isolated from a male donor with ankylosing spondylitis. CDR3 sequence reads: CASLSRDRVRDTQYF. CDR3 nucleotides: TGTGCCAGTCTATCCCGGGACAGGGTGAGAGATACGCAGTATTTT.